This T cell receptor beta chain was recovered during a study of beta chain features in type 1 diabetes. The study, taken as a whole, reports: Type 1 diabetes patients had moderately but significantly shorter TCRB CDR3s in all four CD4+ subsets.

Looked up from germline, CDR1 is SGHAT and CDR2 is FQDESV (reference sequence). With 5 bases clipped from V and 4 bases from J, the junction kept 6 bases outside the gene matches. The CDR3 runs to 14 residues. This clone was recorded a few times. Its target is unknown. Expressed TCRB transcripts got sequenced, as all isolated RNA was reverse transcribed. TCRdb keeps only in-frame clones here, not all; method: immunoSEQ multiplex PCR. The data contain roughly 150,000 clones, 6.5% to 10% of them seen just once; the ten biggest clones take up 0.45% to 0.6%. Sequenced sample: central memory CD4+ T cells from blood. The sequence derives from a young woman with type 1 diabetes. This sequence joins TRBV11-1 and TRBJ1-2, with TRBD1 matching 8 bases. The CDR3 sequence: CASSPNRGAYGYTF. CDR3 DNA: TGTGCCAGCAGCCCAAACAGGGGGGCCTATGGCTACACCTTC.